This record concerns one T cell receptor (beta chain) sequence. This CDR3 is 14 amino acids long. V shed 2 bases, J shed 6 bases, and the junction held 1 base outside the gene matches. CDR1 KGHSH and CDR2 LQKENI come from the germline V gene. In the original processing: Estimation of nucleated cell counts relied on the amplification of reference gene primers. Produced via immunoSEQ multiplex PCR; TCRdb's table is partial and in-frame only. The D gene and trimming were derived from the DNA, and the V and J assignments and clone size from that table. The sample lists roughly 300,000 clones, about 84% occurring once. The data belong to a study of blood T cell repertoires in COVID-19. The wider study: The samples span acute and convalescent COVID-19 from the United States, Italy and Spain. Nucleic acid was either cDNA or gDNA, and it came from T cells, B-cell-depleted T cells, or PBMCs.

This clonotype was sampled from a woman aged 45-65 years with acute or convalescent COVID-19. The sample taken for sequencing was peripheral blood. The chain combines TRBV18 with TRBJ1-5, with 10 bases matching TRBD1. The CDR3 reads CASSPDRGLQPQHF. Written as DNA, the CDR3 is TGTGCCAGCTCACCAGACAGGGGGCTTCAGCCCCAGCATTTT.